The clone carrying this T cell receptor (beta chain) was counted between two and nine times. These data originate in a study of shared clonotypes between healthy human individuals. TCRdb's table, derived via immunoSEQ multiplex PCR, lists solely in-frame clones and lacks some. This sample has some 2 million clones; about 95% occur once, and the top ten carry about 1.1%. Positively selected for CCR7, the CD45RO-negative cells used as naive CD8 cells excluded terminally differentiated effector memory CD45RA+ cells. This CDR3 is built from 16 residues. Trimming pared 3 bases from V and 1 base from J, leaving 16 bases between. Germline V gene sequence: CDR1 SGDLS, CDR2 YYNGEE.

This rearrangement joins TRBV9 to TRBJ1-1; D is undetermined. Sequencing input: naive CD8+ T cells sorted from blood. The receptor's source is a man younger than 35 in good health. DNA of the CDR3: TGTGCCAGCAGCGCTAGCGTCGGGGTAGGGAACACTGAAGCTTTCTTT. Its translation: CASSASVGVGNTEAFF.